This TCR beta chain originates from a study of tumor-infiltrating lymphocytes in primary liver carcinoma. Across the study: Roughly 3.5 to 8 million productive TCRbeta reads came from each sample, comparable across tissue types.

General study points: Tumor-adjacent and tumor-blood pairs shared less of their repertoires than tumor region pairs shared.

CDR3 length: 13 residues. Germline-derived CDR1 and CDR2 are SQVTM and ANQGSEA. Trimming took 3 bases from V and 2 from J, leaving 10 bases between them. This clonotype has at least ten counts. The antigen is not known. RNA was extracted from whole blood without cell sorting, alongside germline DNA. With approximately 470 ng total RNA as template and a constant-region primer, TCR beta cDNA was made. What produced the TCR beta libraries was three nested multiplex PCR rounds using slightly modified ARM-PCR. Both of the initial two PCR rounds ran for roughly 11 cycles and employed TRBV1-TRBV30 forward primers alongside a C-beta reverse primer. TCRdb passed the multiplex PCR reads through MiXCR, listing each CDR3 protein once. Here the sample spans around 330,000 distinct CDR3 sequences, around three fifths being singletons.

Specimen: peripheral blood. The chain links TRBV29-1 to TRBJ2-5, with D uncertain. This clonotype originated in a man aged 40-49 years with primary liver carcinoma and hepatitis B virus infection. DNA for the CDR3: TGCAGCGTTGAGGCGGTGGGACAAGAGACCCAGTACTTC. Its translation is CSVEAVGQETQYF.